What follows are 7 T cell receptor beta chains derived from one specimen sequenced in a study of shared clonotypes between healthy human individuals. TCRdb keeps only in-frame clones here, not all; method: immunoSEQ multiplex PCR. Here the sample spans millions of clones, over 90% being singletons. The specimen was naive CD4+ T cells from PBMCs. The sample's subset: CD45RA+ positively selected. These receptors originate from a man aged 18 to 29 in good health. Some clones in this sample may be carry-over from other donors' samples.

J is TRBJ2-5 and V is TRBV19; TRBD1 matches at 8 bases. V lost 6 bases and J lost 5; bases outside the gene matches: 11. The CDR3 runs 15 residues. Per the germline V gene, CDR1 is LNHDA and CDR2 is SQIVND (reference sequence). The DNA of the CDR3 is TGTGCCAGTAGGCCTAGGACAGGGACGCAGGAGACCCAGTACTTC. It specifies CASRPRTGTQETQYF.

V usage is TRBV27 and J usage is TRBJ1-2, with D possibly TRBD1 on 5 matching bases. This CDR3 is 15 amino acids long. The V gene's germline CDR1 is MNHEY and CDR2 SMNVEV (reference sequence). Between the trimmed V and J ends, which lost 6 bases and 5 bases, there was a span of 19 bases. CDR3: CASRGDLRRAYGYTF. CDR3 nucleotides: TGTGCCAGCAGGGGGGACCTCCGCAGGGCGTATGGCTACACCTTC.

This chain connects TRBV7-3 to TRBJ2-7, with 7 nucleotides matching TRBD2. V shed 5 bases and J 4 bases; nucleotides not matched to a gene: 5. This CDR3 has 13 amino acids. Germline V CDR1 and CDR2: SGHTA, FQGTGA. DNA for the CDR3: TGTGCCAGCAGCCCCGCTAGCGGATACGAGCAGTACTTC. As protein: CASSPASGYEQYF.

This clone has only one observation. This chain joins TRBV2 and TRBJ2-1; D is possibly TRBD2 (6 bases). The CDR3 is 10 residues long. CDR1 and CDR2 from the germline V gene are SNHLY and FYNNEI. V was pared by 4 bases and J by 13 bases, with 8 bases between. This chain's CDR3 is CASSAGLQFF. The CDR3 bases are TGTGCCAGCAGTGCCGGACTACAGTTCTTC. The variable domain in full, with the rest retrieved from reference TRBV2 and TRBJ2-1, is EPEVTQTPSHQVTQMGQEVILRCVPISNHLYFYWYRQILGQKVEFLVSFYNNEISEKSEIFDDQFSVERPDGSNFTLKIRSTKLEDSAMYFCASSAGLQFFGPGTRLTVL.

The rearrangement links TRBV28 to TRBJ2-5; maybe TRBD1 (6 bases). Trimming took off 5 bases at V and 3 bases at J, with 13 bases between the two ends. The CDR3 loop spans 14 amino acids. The germline V gene encodes CDR1 MDHEN and CDR2 SYDVKM. The CDR3 loop is CASSKRDNKETQYF. CDR3 coding DNA: TGTGCCAGCAGTAAACGGGACAACAAAGAGACCCAGTACTTC.

On this clone itself: In the same sample, other DNA sequences code for this CDR3. The chain carries TRBV18 and TRBJ1-1; TRBD1 is a possible D gene (5 bases). Germline V lookup: CDR1 KGHSH, CDR2 LQKENI. The CDR3 is 13 amino acids. V was cut by 3 bases and J by 4 bases, with 9 bases left in between. CDR3 coding DNA: TGTGCCAGCTCACCCGTGGGGGGCACTGAAGCTTTCTTT. Its translation: CASSPVGGTEAFF.

This chain links TRBV6-6 with TRBJ2-7; D gene uncertain. The ends were cut back, 8 bases at V and 0 bases at J, with 8 bases in the middle. This CDR3 contains 12 residues. Per germline, CDR1 MNHNY and CDR2 SVGAGI (reference sequence). The CDR3 sequence is CASGRISYEQYF. For the CDR3, the DNA is TGTGCCAGCGGGCGGATCTCCTACGAGCAGTACTTC.